The 28 T cell receptor beta chains reported below all come from one sample, sequenced in a study of T cells after posttransplantation cyclophosphamide. The protocol was immunoSEQ multiplex PCR, while the TCRdb copy is restricted to in-frame clones and leaves out a portion. The sample gives approximately 56,000 clones, approximately 94% of which show up once; around 3% is in the top ten. Sequencing used PBMCs. These TCRs come from a woman in her 30s in good health and a related stem cell transplant donor.

The chain joins TRBV5-6 to TRBJ1-1; tentative D call: TRBD1 (5 bases). This CDR3 is 13 amino acids long. Per germline, CDR1 SGHDT and CDR2 YYEEEE. Trimming stripped 5 bases from V and 13 bases from J, with 21 bases between. In nucleotides, the CDR3 is TGTGCCAGCAGTTTCGGGACTGAAGTTCACCTTTTCTTT. Translated: CASSFGTEVHLFF.

With respect to this clone: A read error may produce the germline difference seen at one junction end. The rearrangement uses TRBV9 and TRBJ1-1; a weak D match, TRBD1 (6 bases). From germline, CDR1 is SGDLS and CDR2 YYNGEE. The CDR3 is 16 residues long. DNA of the CDR3: TGTGTCAGCAGCGTATCCCATAGGGGGTTGGGCGCTGAAGCTTTCTTT. Amino acids: CVSSVSHRGLGAEAFF.

The chain has TRBV5-6 and TRBJ1-2; D remains ambiguous. V was clipped by 4 bases and J by 3 bases, with 16 bases between them. Germline V gives CDR1 SGHDT, CDR2 YYEEEE. The CDR3 sequence is 15 residues long. This CDR3 is CASSTLQSWDYGYTF. The CDR3 nucleotides read TGTGCCAGCAGCACCCTACAGAGTTGGGACTATGGCTACACCTTC.

This chain connects TRBV7-2 to TRBJ2-2, with TRBD1 as a possible D gene (5 bases). The CDR3 consists of 14 residues. V was shortened by 5 bases and J by 2 bases, with 9 bases between the two germline ends. Looked up from germline, CDR1 is SGHTA and CDR2 is FQGNSA. The CDR3, as DNA: TGTGCCAGCAGCCCCCAGGGTAACACCGGGGAGCTGTTTTTT. Its translation is CASSPQGNTGELFF.

The V call is TRBV11-2, the J call TRBJ1-4, with D possibly TRBD1 on 5 matching bases. The CDR3 runs to 16 residues. Germline CDR1 SGHAT, CDR2 FQNNGV. The V end was cut by 6 bases, the J end by 0 bases, with 14 bases between. CDR3: CASRPPWGATNEKLFF. DNA for the CDR3: TGTGCCAGCAGACCTCCGTGGGGGGCAACTAATGAAAAACTGTTTTTT.

The chain carries TRBV30 and TRBJ1-5; D may be TRBD1 (5 bases). The length of the CDR3 is 14 residues. Germline V gene sequence: CDR1 GTSNPN, CDR2 SVGIG (reference sequence). The germline V and J ends were trimmed by 1 base and 7 bases, with 14 bases remaining between them. As DNA, the CDR3 is TGTGCCTGGAGTGGGACATCGCCCTTGCAGCCCCAGCATTTT. This codes for CAWSGTSPLQPQHF. Based on the CDR3 plus reference TRBV30 and TRBJ1-5, the full variable domain is SQTIHQWPATLVQPVGSPLSLECTVEGTSNPNLYWYRQAAGRGLQLLFYSVGIGQISSEVPQNLSASRPQDRQFILSSKKLLLSDSGFYLCAWSGTSPLQPQHFGDGTRLSIL.

The chain employs TRBV21-1 and TRBJ2-7; the DNA was not used to check the table's D call, TRBD1. TRBV21-1 is termed a pseudogene. This CDR3 is 14 amino acids long. The CDR3 protein is CARPLRQGPYEQYF. The CDR3, as DNA: TGTGCCAGACCTTTACGACAGGGGCCCTACGAGCAGTACTTC.

The chain combines TRBV6-5 with TRBJ1-6, with D possibly TRBD1 on 5 matching bases. The CDR3 has 14 amino acids. Germline CDR1 and CDR2: MNHEY and SVGAGI. Trimming took 2 bases from V and 9 from J, leaving 11 bases between them. CDR3 sequence (DNA): TGTGCCAGCAGTTACCCCAGGGCTGGTTCACCCCTCCACTTT. Amino acids: CASSYPRAGSPLHF.

This sequence joins TRBV30 and TRBJ1-5, with TRBD1 matching 7 bases. CDR3 length: 13 residues. In germline, CDR1 is GTSNPN, CDR2 SVGIG (reference sequence). V lost 2 bases to trimming and J lost 5 bases; unmatched junction nucleotides: 3. The CDR3 sequence: CAWSRTGHQPQHF. The CDR3 DNA is TGTGCCTGGAGTAGGACAGGTCATCAGCCCCAGCATTTT. Full variable domain (missing parts from reference TRBV30 and TRBJ1-5): SQTIHQWPATLVQPVGSPLSLECTVEGTSNPNLYWYRQAAGRGLQLLFYSVGIGQISSEVPQNLSASRPQDRQFILSSKKLLLSDSGFYLCAWSRTGHQPQHFGDGTRLSIL.

This clone was detected once. V is TRBV30 and J is TRBJ2-3; 9 bases match TRBD2. The CDR3 has 16 residues. Germline CDR1 and CDR2: GTSNPN and SVGIG (reference sequence). J gave up 0 bases and V 2 bases, and 6 bases lay outside the gene matches. The CDR3 region has the DNA TGTGCCTGGAGTCCCGGGGCGGGGGGGAGCACAGATACGCAGTATTTT. Residues: CAWSPGAGGSTDTQYF.

The gene calls are TRBV18 and TRBJ2-5, with D perhaps TRBD2 (5 bases). V was shortened by 4 bases and J by 3 bases, with 12 bases between the two germline ends. This CDR3 has 14 residues. The V gene's germline CDR1 is KGHSH and CDR2 LQKENI. CDR3 loop: CASSHPGEKETQYF. The CDR3 nucleotides are TGTGCCAGCTCACACCCCGGGGAGAAAGAGACCCAGTACTTC. Using reference TRBV18 and TRBJ2-5 for the parts outside the CDR3, the full variable domain is NAGVMQNPRHLVRRRGQEARLRCSPMKGHSHVYWYRQLPEEGLKFMVYLQKENIIDESGMPKERFSAEFPKEGPSILRIQQVVRGDSAAYFCASSHPGEKETQYFGPGTRLLVL.

The genes are TRBV6-5 and TRBJ1-1, with D possibly being TRBD1 (5 bases). The germline V gene has CDR1 MNHEY and CDR2 SVGAGI. The CDR3 is 16 amino acids. The germline V and J ends were trimmed by 0 bases and 0 bases, with 11 bases remaining between them. The DNA of the CDR3 is TGTGCCAGCAGTTACTCGTCAGGGTTTGTGAACACTGAAGCTTTCTTT. This gives the protein CASSYSSGFVNTEAFF.

A note on this clone: A read error is likely, as this CDR3 ends without the conserved phenylalanine or tryptophan. The DNA is left out, because the CDR3 cannot be placed on it with certainty; the CDR3 is given as TCRdb lists it. This chain uses TRBV6-1 with TRBJ1-6; TRBD1 is the table's D call, not checked against the DNA. Counting both end residues, the CDR3 totals 16 amino acids. The germline gives CDR1 MNHNS, CDR2 SASEGT. CDR3 sequence: CASSEITMVQGASGFY.

The V gene is TRBV4-2, the J gene TRBJ1-1, with 7 bases that match TRBD1. The germline gives CDR1 LGHNA, CDR2 YNFKEQ. The CDR3 runs 16 residues. The ends lost 0 bases at V and 1 base at J; junction bases unmatched: 5. CDR3 in DNA: TGTGCCAGCAGCCAAGAATACAAGGGGGCGAACACTGAAGCTTTCTTT. It specifies CASSQEYKGANTEAFF.

This sequence joins TRBV5-1 and TRBJ1-2; 7 nucleotides align to TRBD1. The CDR3 contains 14 residues. The ends lost 1 base at V and 3 bases at J; junction bases unmatched: 3. Germline values: CDR1 SGHRS, CDR2 YFSETQ. The CDR3 loop is CASSLTGEDYGYTF. In nucleotides, the CDR3 is TGCGCCAGCAGCTTGACAGGGGAGGACTATGGCTACACCTTC.

The genes are TRBV6-1 and TRBJ2-3, with D possibly being TRBD2 (7 bases). V was shortened by 3 bases and J by 2 bases, with 15 bases between the two germline ends. The germline V gene encodes CDR1 MNHNS and CDR2 SASEGT. There are 16 residues in the CDR3. CDR3 loop: CASSEGGRGATDTQYF. CDR3 in DNA: TGTGCCAGCAGTGAGGGGGGCCGGGGGGCCACAGATACGCAGTATTTT.

The chain joins TRBV11-3 to TRBJ2-1; D not resolved. There are 14 residues in the CDR3. V lost 0 bases to trimming and J lost 8 bases, with 11 bases between them. CDR1 and CDR2 (germline): SGHNT, YENEEA. CDR3 coding DNA: TGTGCCAGCAGCTTAGACGCCTTCCGGGATGAGCAGTTCTTC. Translated: CASSLDAFRDEQFF.

This chain connects TRBV27 to TRBJ2-1, with 9 nucleotides matching TRBD1. After removal of 5 bases from V and 6 bases from J, the junction contained 8 bases not matched to a gene. The CDR3 covers 15 residues. Germline V gives CDR1 MNHEY, CDR2 SMNVEV (reference sequence). The CDR3 here is CASSPDGTGFNEQFF. CDR3 sequence (DNA): TGTGCCAGCAGTCCGGACGGGACAGGGTTCAATGAGCAGTTCTTC.

The rearrangement links TRBV7-2 to TRBJ2-2; D is unclear. The CDR3 is 14 residues long. Germline CDR1 and CDR2: SGHTA and FQGNSA. V gave up 3 bases and J gave up 1 base, with 6 bases separating them. CDR3 amino acids: CASSFGRNTGELFF. Here the CDR3 DNA reads TGTGCCAGCAGCTTTGGGCGGAACACCGGGGAGCTGTTTTTT.

The J gene is TRBJ2-3, the V gene TRBV6-5; possibly TRBD2 for D (5 bases). V lost 6 bases, J lost 2 bases, and 15 bases lay in between. The CDR3 extends over 15 amino acids. CDR1 is MNHEY, CDR2 SVGAGI, per germline. The CDR3 coding sequence is TGTGCCAGCAGCGATCGAGGGCCCAACACAGATACGCAGTATTTT. Translated: CASSDRGPNTDTQYF.

The chain couples TRBV14 to TRBJ2-3, with 9 nucleotides matching TRBD2. The germline CDR1 and CDR2 sequences are SGHDN and FVKESK. The CDR3 is 15 amino acids. J lost 1 base, V lost 2 bases, and 1 base had no gene match. CDR3 loop: CASSQLAGGTDTQYF. The CDR3 nucleotides read TGTGCCAGCAGCCAATTAGCGGGGGGCACAGATACGCAGTATTTT. Full variable domain (outside the CDR3, taken from reference TRBV14 and TRBJ2-3): EAGVTQFPSHSVIEKGQTVTLRCDPISGHDNLYWYRRVMGKEIKFLLHFVKESKQDESGMPNNRFLAERTGGTYSTLKVQPAELEDSGVYFCASSQLAGGTDTQYFGPGTRLTVL.

The gene calls are TRBV11-3 and TRBJ1-1; 8 positions agree with TRBD1. CDR1 SGHNT and CDR2 YENEEA come from the germline V gene. There are 15 residues in the CDR3. J gave up 4 bases and V 3 bases, and 7 bases lay outside the gene matches. CDR3 loop: CASSLRGTGSTEAFF. The DNA of the CDR3 is TGTGCCAGCAGCTTGCGTGGGACAGGCAGCACTGAAGCTTTCTTT.

This chain joins TRBV6-5 and TRBJ1-5, with a weak D call TRBD1 (5 bases). CDR3 length: 13 residues. Trimming took 8 bases from V and 6 from J, leaving 14 bases between them. CDR1 is MNHEY and CDR2 is SVGAGI in the germline V gene. In DNA form, the CDR3 reads TGTGCCAGCTTTGGGGGACTTGGTCAGCCCCAGCATTTT. This translates into CASFGGLGQPQHF.

The chain is built from TRBV5-1 and TRBJ2-2; 7 bases agree with TRBD1. The length of the CDR3 is 15 residues. CDR1 SGHRS and CDR2 YFSETQ come from the germline V gene. J was trimmed by 3 bases and V by 5 bases; bases with no gene match: 7. Written as DNA, the CDR3 is TGCGCCAGCAGGGCACTTACAGGGGACACCGGGGAGCTGTTTTTT. It codes for CASRALTGDTGELFF.

This clone was detected once. The chain is built from TRBV7-2 and TRBJ1-1, with D maybe TRBD1 (5 bases). Germline lookup yields CDR1 SGHTA and CDR2 FQGNSA. CDR3 length: 16 amino acids. V gave up 3 bases and J gave up 10 bases, with 24 bases separating them. CDR3 DNA: TGTGCCAGCAGCTTGGGAGGCCGGTCCAGGGAGGGGTCAGCTTTCTTT. Translated: CASSLGGRSREGSAFF. Supplemented by reference TRBV7-2 and TRBJ1-1, the full variable domain reads GAGVSQSPSNKVTEKGKDVELRCDPISGHTALYWYRQSLGQGLEFLIYFQGNSAPDKSGLPSDRFSAERTGGSVSTLTIQRTQQEDSAVYLCASSLGGRSREGSAFFGQGTRLTVV.

The chain uses TRBV30 and TRBJ1-1; D is undetermined. The germline gives CDR1 GTSNPN, CDR2 SVGIG (reference sequence). The CDR3 consists of 15 residues. The V gene lost 1 base and the J gene lost 1 base, with 13 bases spanning the gap. The CDR3 region has the DNA TGTGCCTGGAGTGGTTTCGGTTTCGGGAACACTGAAGCTTTCTTT. This sequence encodes CAWSGFGFGNTEAFF.

The chain uses TRBV5-1 and TRBJ1-3; D is unresolved. The CDR3 is 15 amino acids. Germline V gene data show CDR1 as SGHRS and CDR2 as YFSETQ. V was trimmed by 4 bases and J by 5 bases, leaving 16 bases between them. The CDR3 loop is CASSLELRSRNTIYF. The CDR3 DNA sequence: TGCGCCAGCAGCCTAGAGCTGAGGAGCCGAAACACCATATATTTT.

J is TRBJ2-1 and V is TRBV28, with 7 nucleotides matching TRBD1. V was pared by 4 bases and J by 5 bases, with 14 bases of the junction left unmatched. Germline values: CDR1 MDHEN, CDR2 SYDVKM. CDR3 length equals 17 residues. CDR3 DNA sequence: TGTGCCAGCAGTTCCTCCGTAAAGGGGGCGTTGAACAATGAGCAGTTCTTC. Its translation is CASSSSVKGALNNEQFF.